The next 27 T cell receptor beta chains were all read from a single sample in a study of T cells after yellow fever vaccination. TCRdb reprocessed the 5' RACE reads with MiXCR, giving one entry per CDR3 protein. Altogether 280,000 or so distinct CDR3 sequences are present, approximately 8% being singletons, with the ten largest covering about 3%. Sequencing used CD4+ T cells sorted from PBMCs, obtained 5 days after the yellow fever booster vaccination. The receptors were gathered from a young man who received the YFV17D yellow fever vaccine.

This clonotype was seen at least ten times. The chain combines TRBV28 with TRBJ2-1; weak D call: TRBD1 (6 bases). Per germline, CDR1 MDHEN and CDR2 SYDVKM. Trimming took off 7 bases at V and 4 bases at J, with 20 bases between the two ends. This CDR3 has 16 amino acids. CDR3 nucleotides: TGTGCCAGCACCTCGAAGGTGGGGACAAGATACAATGAGCAGTTCTTC. Protein product: CASTSKVGTRYNEQFF.

By share, this clonotype counts as medium-sized (0.01 to 0.1%). The chain has TRBV4-1 and TRBJ2-4; the D gene is possibly TRBD2 (5 bases). The V gene's germline CDR1 is MGHRA and CDR2 YSYEKL. The length of the CDR3 is 16 residues. The V and J ends lost 10 bases and 1 base respectively, with 20 bases between them. CDR3 loop: CATSGAGFLAKNIQYF. The CDR3 DNA is TGCGCCACCTCGGGTGCGGGCTTTCTGGCCAAAAACATTCAGTACTTC.

This clonotype was found many times. CDR3 coding DNA: TGTGCCAGCAGCTTAGGGGCCCAGGGGACAGATACGCAGTATTTT. It yields the protein CASSLGAQGTDTQYF. This sequence joins TRBV7-2 and TRBJ2-3; D is perhaps TRBD1 (6 bases). The CDR3 loop spans 15 amino acids. From germline, CDR1 is SGHTA and CDR2 FQGNSA. V was clipped by 1 base and J by 3 bases, with 11 bases between them.

J is TRBJ1-4 and V is TRBV20-1; no firm D call. This CDR3 spans 13 amino acids. V lost 3 bases to trimming and J lost 0 bases, with 5 bases between them. Germline loops: CDR1 DFQATT, CDR2 SNEGSKA (reference sequence). The CDR3 sequence is CSARPPTNEKLFF. CDR3 nucleotide sequence: TGCAGTGCTAGGCCGCCAACTAATGAAAAACTGTTTTTT.

This clonotype was seen a handful of times. J is TRBJ1-5 and V is TRBV12-3 or TRBV12-4, with TRBD1 identical over 11 bases. The V segment lost 5 bases and the J segment 7 bases; nucleotides outside the gene matches: 7. The CDR3 extends over 15 amino acids. This chain's CDR3 is CASSRDRGRRQPQHF. CDR3 bases: TGTGCCAGCAGTAGGGACAGGGGGAGACGACAGCCCCAGCATTTT.

The J gene is TRBJ1-3, the V gene TRBV12-3 or TRBV12-4; D might be TRBD1 (5 bases). Deletions cut 5 bases from V and 4 bases from J, with 12 bases between. The CDR3 covers 14 residues. The CDR3 bases are TGTGCCAGCAGTCAGCGCGGGGGGGGAAACACCATATATTTT. Amino acids: CASSQRGGGNTIYF.

This clonotype was found many times. V usage is TRBV7-8 and J usage is TRBJ2-5; TRBD2 matches 13 bases. V trimming: 6 bases; J trimming: 5 bases; junction bases outside the gene matches: 6. The CDR3 sequence is 15 residues long. Germline V gene sequence: CDR1 SGHVS, CDR2 FQNEAQ. CDR3 sequence: CASRPTSGGGETQYF. CDR3 DNA: TGTGCCAGCAGGCCCACTAGCGGGGGGGGTGAGACCCAGTACTTC.

The table lists this clonotype with a few counts. The J gene is TRBJ2-7, the V gene TRBV7-2; weak D call: TRBD2 (6 bases). Germline assignment: CDR1 SGHTA and CDR2 FQGNSA. The CDR3 runs to 13 residues. V lost 5 bases and J 3 bases, leaving 11 bases between the germline ends. In DNA, the CDR3 is TGTGCCAGCAGCAAAACAGCGGGCTACGAGCAGTACGTC. Protein sequence: CASSKTAGYEQYV.

This clonotype was detected many times. The J gene is TRBJ2-3, the V gene TRBV7-3; D may be TRBD1 (5 bases). Germline V lookup: CDR1 SGHTA, CDR2 FQGTGA. V was clipped by 2 bases and J by 1 base, with 7 bases between them. The CDR3 extends over 14 amino acids. The CDR3 protein is CASSLDRRTDTQYF. CDR3 in DNA: TGTGCCAGCAGCTTAGACAGACGCACAGATACGCAGTATTTT.

This clonotype has only a few counts. The genes are TRBV10-3 and TRBJ1-2; the D gene is possibly TRBD1 (5 bases). There are 14 residues in the CDR3. Trimming left V 6 bases short and J 5 bases short, with 16 bases between. The germline V gene has CDR1 ENHRY and CDR2 SYGVKD. The chain's CDR3 is CAIREQDILYGYTF. CDR3 in DNA: TGTGCCATCAGGGAACAGGACATATTATATGGCTACACCTTC.

The CDR3 sequence: CASSLQMQETQYF. The CDR3, as DNA: TGTGCCAGCAGCTTACAGATGCAAGAGACCCAGTACTTC. The chain couples TRBV12-3 or TRBV12-4 to TRBJ2-5; D remains ambiguous. V lost 6 bases to trimming and J lost 2 bases, with 10 bases between them. The CDR3 consists of 13 residues.

This clonotype was observed a few times. Sequence at one end of the junction differs from germline and may be a read error. This chain links TRBV5-1 with TRBJ1-2; possibly TRBD1 for D (6 bases). The CDR3 is 16 residues long. CDR1 is SGHRS and CDR2 is YFSETQ in the germline V gene. Written as DNA, the CDR3 is TGCGCCAGCAGCTTGGCAGGGGAGTTTGCTAACTATGGCTACTCCTTC. The encoded protein is CASSLAGEFANYGYSF. Looking up the rest from reference TRBV5-1 and TRBJ1-2 gives the full variable domain: KAGVTQTPRYLIKTRGQQVTLSCSPISGHRSVSWYQQTPGQGLQFLFEYFSETQRNKGNFPGRFSGRQFSNSRSEMNVSTLELGDSALYLCASSLAGEFANYGYSFGSGTRLTVV.

The gene calls are TRBV7-9 and TRBJ1-1; a possible D gene is TRBD1 (6 bases). Looked up from germline, CDR1 is SEHNR and CDR2 is FQNEAQ (reference sequence). This CDR3 is built from 15 residues. Trimming stripped 8 bases from V and 3 bases from J, with 19 bases between. CDR3 loop: CASPGLQGRDTEAFF. The DNA for the CDR3 is TGTGCCAGCCCGGGTCTTCAGGGGAGGGACACTGAAGCTTTCTTT. The entire variable domain, with the rest obtained from reference TRBV7-9 and TRBJ1-1, is as follows: DTGVSQNPRHKITKRGQNVTFRCDPISEHNRLYWYRQTLGQGPEFLTYFQNEAQLEKSRLLSDRFSAERPKGSFSTLEIQRTEQGDSAMYLCASPGLQGRDTEAFFGQGTRLTVV.

This clonotype has only a few counts. The chain uses TRBV4-1 and TRBJ1-2; D not resolved. The V gene's germline CDR1 is MGHRA and CDR2 YSYEKL. The CDR3 runs 14 residues. Trimming stripped 7 bases from V and 10 bases from J, with 22 bases between. As DNA, the CDR3 is TGCGCCAGCACCCCACCAGGCACCCGCGAGGACTACACCTTC. Residues: CASTPPGTREDYTF.

This clonotype was seen repeatedly, ten times or more. J is TRBJ2-7 and V is TRBV29-1, with TRBD1 matching over 9 bases. From germline, CDR1 is SQVTM and CDR2 ANQGSEA. There are 12 residues in the CDR3. Trimming cost V 6 bases and J 2 bases; bases outside gene matches: 2. CDR3 protein: CSVGQGTYEQYF. The CDR3 DNA sequence: TGCAGCGTCGGACAGGGGACCTACGAGCAGTACTTC.

This clonotype was detected only a few times. The chain carries TRBV12-3 or TRBV12-4 and TRBJ1-1, with 7 positions matching TRBD1. The junction had 11 bases not matched to a gene; V was cut back by 6 bases and J by 4 bases. This CDR3 is built from 15 residues. The CDR3 spells CASSPKGARITEAFF. The CDR3 region has the DNA TGTGCCAGCAGCCCGAAGGGGGCCAGAATCACTGAAGCTTTCTTT.

This clonotype was seen a few times. This chain uses TRBV12-3 or TRBV12-4 with TRBJ2-7; D is undetermined. The CDR3 loop spans 13 amino acids. V lost 2 bases and J lost 2, with 7 bases in between. In nucleotides, the CDR3 is TGTGCCAGCAGTTTAACCAACACCTACGAGCAGTACTTC. It is translated as CASSLTNTYEQYF.

This chain connects TRBV10-3 to TRBJ1-2, with TRBD1 matching 9 bases. Trimming cost V 7 bases and J 7 bases; bases outside gene matches: 7. The CDR3 extends over 13 amino acids. Germline assignment: CDR1 ENHRY and CDR2 SYGVKD. For the CDR3, the DNA is TGTGCCATCACAGCACAGGGGGCAAGTGGCTACACCTTC. Its translation is CAITAQGASGYTF.

The chain has TRBV3-1 and TRBJ2-3, with 8 bases that match TRBD2. With 8 bases clipped from V and 2 bases from J, the junction kept 6 bases outside the gene matches. There are 14 residues in the CDR3. Per germline, CDR1 LGHDT and CDR2 YNNKEL (reference sequence). CDR3 loop: CASSRTSFTDTQYF. The CDR3 DNA reads TGTGCCAGCTCCAGGACTAGCTTCACAGATACGCAGTATTTT.

This clonotype turned up a few times. The V call is TRBV6-6, the J call TRBJ1-2; TRBD1 matches at 7 bases. This CDR3 spans 14 amino acids. Germline V gives CDR1 MNHNY, CDR2 SVGAGI (reference sequence). V lost 2 bases and J lost 7; bases outside the gene matches: 7. Here the CDR3 DNA reads TGTGCCAGCAGTTACCTGACAGGGACCAGTGGCTACACCTTC. Protein product: CASSYLTGTSGYTF.

The chain employs TRBV7-2 and TRBJ2-7, with D uncertain. This CDR3 is 15 amino acids long. Germline CDR1 reads SGHTA; CDR2 reads FQGNSA. Trimming took 6 bases from V and 1 from J, leaving 16 bases between them. The CDR3 DNA reads TGTGCCAGCAGTTTTGAGCCTCTCGATTCCTACGAGCAGTACTTC. Amino acid sequence: CASSFEPLDSYEQYF.

This clonotype showed up many times. V and J are TRBV5-1 and TRBJ2-5; D call uncertain. Germline CDR1 is SGHRS and CDR2 is YFSETQ. The V gene lost 0 bases and the J gene lost 5 bases, with 11 bases spanning the gap. This CDR3 region has 14 residues. The CDR3 DNA follows: TGCGCCAGCAGCTTGGTGTCCGAGCTGGAGACCCAGTACTTC. Translating gives CASSLVSELETQYF.

The chain recombines TRBV5-1 with TRBJ2-1, with TRBD1 matching over 7 bases. The CDR3 consists of 16 residues. CDR1 is SGHRS, CDR2 YFSETQ, per germline. Trimming at V came to 0 bases and at J to 0 bases, leaving 3 bases not matched to a gene. The CDR3 region has the DNA TGCGCCAGCAGCTTGGCTGACAGGGTCTCCTACAATGAGCAGTTCTTC. Its translation is CASSLADRVSYNEQFF.

This chain uses TRBV20-1 with TRBJ2-3, with D perhaps matching TRBD2 (5 bases). In germline, CDR1 is DFQATT, CDR2 SNEGSKA (reference sequence). The CDR3 sequence is 15 residues long. V was trimmed by 6 bases and J by 2 bases, leaving 18 bases between them. CDR3: CSATSQIAHTDTQYF. The CDR3, as DNA: TGCAGTGCGACGAGTCAAATAGCGCACACAGATACGCAGTATTTT.

The chain combines TRBV7-2 with TRBJ2-1; perhaps TRBD1 as D (5 bases). V was trimmed by 3 bases and J by 5 bases, leaving 8 bases between them. The CDR3 sequence is 13 residues long. CDR1 and CDR2 (germline): SGHTA, FQGNSA. The CDR3 spells CASSFYRNNEQFF. The CDR3 coding sequence is TGTGCCAGCAGCTTTTACAGGAACAATGAGCAGTTCTTC.

In its sample, this clonotype was seen many times. V gene TRBV7-2 combines with J gene TRBJ1-3; D unclear. V shed 5 bases and J shed 7 bases, with 6 bases lying between them. This CDR3 contains 11 residues. The germline V gene has CDR1 SGHTA and CDR2 FQGNSA. The CDR3 loop is CASSLWNTIYF. Written as DNA, the CDR3 is TGTGCCAGCAGCCTCTGGAACACCATATATTTT.

This clonotype was seen more than once but under ten times. This chain connects TRBV7-8 to TRBJ1-2; a possible D gene is TRBD1 (6 bases). V lost 5 bases to trimming and J lost 3 bases, with 7 bases between them. The CDR3 runs 12 residues. In germline, CDR1 is SGHVS, CDR2 FQNEAQ. CDR3 nucleotide sequence: TGTGCCAGCAGCCGACAGGACTATGGCTACACCTTC. It codes for CASSRQDYGYTF. The variable domain in full, completed from reference TRBV7-8 and TRBJ1-2, reads GAGVSQSPRYKVAKRGQDVALRCDPISGHVSLFWYQQALGQGPEFLTYFQNEAQLDKSGLPSDRFFAERPEGSVSTLKIQRTQQEDSAVYLCASSRQDYGYTFGSGTRLTVV.